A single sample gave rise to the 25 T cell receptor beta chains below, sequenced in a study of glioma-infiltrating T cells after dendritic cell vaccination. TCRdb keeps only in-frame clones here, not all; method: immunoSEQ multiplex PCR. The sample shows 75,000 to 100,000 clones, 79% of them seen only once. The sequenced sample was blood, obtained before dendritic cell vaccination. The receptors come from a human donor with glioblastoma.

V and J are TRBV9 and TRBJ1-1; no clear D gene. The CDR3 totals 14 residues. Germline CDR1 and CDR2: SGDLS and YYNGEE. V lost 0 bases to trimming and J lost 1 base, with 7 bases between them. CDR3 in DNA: TGTGCCAGCAGCGTAGATTCCTCGAACACTGAAGCTTTCTTT. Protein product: CASSVDSSNTEAFF. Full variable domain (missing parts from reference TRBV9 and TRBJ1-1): DSGVTQTPKHLITATGQRVTLRCSPRSGDLSVYWYQQSLDQGLQFLIQYYNGEERAKGNILERFSAQQFPDLHSELNLSSLELGDSALYFCASSVDSSNTEAFFGQGTRLTVV.

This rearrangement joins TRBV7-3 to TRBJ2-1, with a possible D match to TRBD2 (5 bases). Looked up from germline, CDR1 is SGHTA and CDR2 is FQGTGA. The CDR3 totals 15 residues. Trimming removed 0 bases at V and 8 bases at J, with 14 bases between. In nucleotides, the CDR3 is TGTGCCAGCAGCTTAACGTCACTAGTCGGCCATGAGCAGTTCTTC. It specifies CASSLTSLVGHEQFF.

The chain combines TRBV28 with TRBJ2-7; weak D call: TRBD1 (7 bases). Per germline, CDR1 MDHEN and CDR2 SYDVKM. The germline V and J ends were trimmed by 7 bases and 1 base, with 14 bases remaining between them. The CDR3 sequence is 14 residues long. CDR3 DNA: TGTGCCAGCATCATGACAGGGACTTCCTACGAGCAGTACTTC. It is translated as CASIMTGTSYEQYF.

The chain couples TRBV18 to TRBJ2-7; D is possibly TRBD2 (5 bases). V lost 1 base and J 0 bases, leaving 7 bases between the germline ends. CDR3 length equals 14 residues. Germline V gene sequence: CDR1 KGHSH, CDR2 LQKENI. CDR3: CASSPRESSYEQYF. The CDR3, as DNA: TGTGCCAGCTCACCACGGGAGAGCTCCTACGAGCAGTACTTC.

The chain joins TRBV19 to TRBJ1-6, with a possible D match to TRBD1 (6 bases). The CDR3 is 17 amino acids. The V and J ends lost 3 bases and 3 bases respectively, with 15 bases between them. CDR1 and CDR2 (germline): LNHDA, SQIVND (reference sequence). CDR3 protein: CASSMGTFVGYNSPLHF. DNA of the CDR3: TGTGCCAGTAGTATGGGGACATTCGTCGGCTATAATTCACCCCTCCACTTT.

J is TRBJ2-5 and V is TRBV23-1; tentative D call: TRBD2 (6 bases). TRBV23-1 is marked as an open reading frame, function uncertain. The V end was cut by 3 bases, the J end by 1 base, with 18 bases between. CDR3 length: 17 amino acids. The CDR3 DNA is TGCGCCAGCAGTCAGGGGACTCGGAGGGACTCCCAAGAGACCCAGTACTTC. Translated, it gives CASSQGTRRDSQETQYF.

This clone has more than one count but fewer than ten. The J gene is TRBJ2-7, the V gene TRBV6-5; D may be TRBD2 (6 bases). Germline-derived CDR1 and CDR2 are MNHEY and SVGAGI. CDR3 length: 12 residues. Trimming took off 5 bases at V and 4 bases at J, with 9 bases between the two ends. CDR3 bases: TGTGCCAGCAGTACCCGGGGGTACGAGCAGTACTTC. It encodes CASSTRGYEQYF.

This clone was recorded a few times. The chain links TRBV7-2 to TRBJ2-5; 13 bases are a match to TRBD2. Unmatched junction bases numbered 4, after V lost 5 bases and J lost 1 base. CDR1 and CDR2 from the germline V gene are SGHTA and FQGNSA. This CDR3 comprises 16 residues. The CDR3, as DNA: TGTGCCAGCAGCCCACTAGCGGGGGGGGGCCAAGAGACCCAGTACTTC. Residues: CASSPLAGGGQETQYF.

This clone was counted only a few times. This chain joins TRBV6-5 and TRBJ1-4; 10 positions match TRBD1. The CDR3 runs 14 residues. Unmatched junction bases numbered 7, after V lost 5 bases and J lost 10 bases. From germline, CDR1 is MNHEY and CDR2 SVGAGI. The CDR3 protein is CASSGDRGQRKLFF. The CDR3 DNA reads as TGTGCCAGCAGTGGTGACAGGGGGCAAAGAAAACTGTTTTTT.

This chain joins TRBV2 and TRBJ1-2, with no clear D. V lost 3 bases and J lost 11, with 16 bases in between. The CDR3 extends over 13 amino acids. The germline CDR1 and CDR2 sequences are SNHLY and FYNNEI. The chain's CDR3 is CASSEEDDLPYTF. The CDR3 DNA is TGTGCCAGCAGTGAGGAGGATGACTTGCCTTACACCTTC.

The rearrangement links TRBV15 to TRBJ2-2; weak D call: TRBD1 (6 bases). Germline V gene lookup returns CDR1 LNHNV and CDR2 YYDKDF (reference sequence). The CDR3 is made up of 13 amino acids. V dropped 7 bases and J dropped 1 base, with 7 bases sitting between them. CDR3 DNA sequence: TGTGCCACCACACAGGGGAACACCGGGGAGCTGTTTTTT. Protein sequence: CATTQGNTGELFF.

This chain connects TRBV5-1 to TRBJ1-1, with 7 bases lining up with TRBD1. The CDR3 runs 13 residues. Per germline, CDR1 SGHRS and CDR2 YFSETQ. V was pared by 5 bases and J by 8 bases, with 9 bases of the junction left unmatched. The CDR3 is CASRVDRDREAFF. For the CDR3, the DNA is TGCGCCAGCAGGGTGGATCGGGACAGAGAAGCTTTCTTT.

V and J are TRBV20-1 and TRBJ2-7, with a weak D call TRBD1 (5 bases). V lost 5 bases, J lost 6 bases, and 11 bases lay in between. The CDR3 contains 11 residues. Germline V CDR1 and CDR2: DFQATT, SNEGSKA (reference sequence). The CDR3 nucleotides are TGCAGTGCTTCCAGGGCGGTCGAGCAGTACTTC. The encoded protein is CSASRAVEQYF.

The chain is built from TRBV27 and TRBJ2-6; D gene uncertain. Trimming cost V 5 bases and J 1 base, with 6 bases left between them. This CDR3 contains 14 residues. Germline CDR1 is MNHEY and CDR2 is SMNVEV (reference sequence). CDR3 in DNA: TGTGCCAGCAGTCGACAATCTGGGGCCAACGTCCTGACTTTC. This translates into CASSRQSGANVLTF.

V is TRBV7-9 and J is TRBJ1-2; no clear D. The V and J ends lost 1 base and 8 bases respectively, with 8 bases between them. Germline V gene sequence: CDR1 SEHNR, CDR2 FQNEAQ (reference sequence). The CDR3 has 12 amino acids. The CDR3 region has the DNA TGTGCCAGCAGCTTAGGAGCGAGGGGCTACACCTTC. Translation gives CASSLGARGYTF. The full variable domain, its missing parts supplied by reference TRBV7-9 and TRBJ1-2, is DTGVSQNPRHKITKRGQNVTFRCDPISEHNRLYWYRQTLGQGPEFLTYFQNEAQLEKSRLLSDRFSAERPKGSFSTLEIQRTEQGDSAMYLCASSLGARGYTFGSGTRLTVV.

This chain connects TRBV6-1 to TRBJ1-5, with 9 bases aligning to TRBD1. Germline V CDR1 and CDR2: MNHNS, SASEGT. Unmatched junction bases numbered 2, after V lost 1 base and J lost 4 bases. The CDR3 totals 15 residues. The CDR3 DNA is TGTGCCAGCAGTGAAGGGGACAGGGAGAATCAGCCCCAGCATTTT. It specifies CASSEGDRENQPQHF.

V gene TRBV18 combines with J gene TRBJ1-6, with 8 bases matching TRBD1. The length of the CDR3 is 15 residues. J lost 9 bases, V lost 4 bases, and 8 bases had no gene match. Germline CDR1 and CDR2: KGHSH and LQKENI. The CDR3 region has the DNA TGTGCCAGCTCACAAGATCAGGGGGCGGTTTCACCCCTCCACTTT. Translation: CASSQDQGAVSPLHF. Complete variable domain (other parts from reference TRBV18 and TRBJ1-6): NAGVMQNPRHLVRRRGQEARLRCSPMKGHSHVYWYRQLPEEGLKFMVYLQKENIIDESGMPKERFSAEFPKEGPSILRIQQVVRGDSAAYFCASSQDQGAVSPLHFGNGTRLTVT.

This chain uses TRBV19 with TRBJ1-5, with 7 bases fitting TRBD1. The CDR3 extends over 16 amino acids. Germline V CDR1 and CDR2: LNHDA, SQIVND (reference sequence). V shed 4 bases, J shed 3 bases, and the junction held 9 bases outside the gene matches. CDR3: CASSTGTDGVNQPQHF. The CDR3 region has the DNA TGTGCCAGTAGTACCGGGACAGACGGGGTCAATCAGCCCCAGCATTTT. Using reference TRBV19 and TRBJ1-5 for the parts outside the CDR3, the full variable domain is DGGITQSPKYLFRKEGQNVTLSCEQNLNHDAMYWYRQDPGQGLRLIYYSQIVNDFQKGDIAEGYSVSREKKESFPLTVTSAQKNPTAFYLCASSTGTDGVNQPQHFGDGTRLSIL.

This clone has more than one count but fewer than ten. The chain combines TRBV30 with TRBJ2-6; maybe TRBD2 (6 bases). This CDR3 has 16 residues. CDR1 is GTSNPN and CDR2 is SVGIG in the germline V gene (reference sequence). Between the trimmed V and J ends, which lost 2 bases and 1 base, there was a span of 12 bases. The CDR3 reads CAWSQLAGSGANVLTF. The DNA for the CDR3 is TGTGCCTGGAGTCAACTAGCAGGGTCTGGGGCCAACGTCCTGACTTTC.

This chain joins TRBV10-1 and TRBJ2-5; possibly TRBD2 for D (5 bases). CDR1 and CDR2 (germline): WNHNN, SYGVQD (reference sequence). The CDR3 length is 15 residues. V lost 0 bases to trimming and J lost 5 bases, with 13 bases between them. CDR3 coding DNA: TGCGCCAGCAGTGAGTCAGCGGAGGCCGCGGAGACCCAGTACTTC. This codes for CASSESAEAAETQYF.

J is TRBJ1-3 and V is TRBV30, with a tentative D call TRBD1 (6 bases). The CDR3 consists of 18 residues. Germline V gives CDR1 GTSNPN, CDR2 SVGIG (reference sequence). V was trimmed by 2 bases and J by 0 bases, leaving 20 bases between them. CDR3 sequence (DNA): TGTGCCTGGAGTTCAGGGGCCGGGACGACCCGCTCTGGAAACACCATATATTTT. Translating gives CAWSSGAGTTRSGNTIYF.

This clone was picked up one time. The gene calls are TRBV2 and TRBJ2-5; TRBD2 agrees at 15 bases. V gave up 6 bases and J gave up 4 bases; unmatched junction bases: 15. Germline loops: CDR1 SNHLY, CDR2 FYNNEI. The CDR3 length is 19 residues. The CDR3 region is CASRGWGTSGRFSRETQYF. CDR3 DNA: TGTGCCAGCAGGGGATGGGGGACTAGCGGGAGGTTTTCTCGAGAGACCCAGTACTTC. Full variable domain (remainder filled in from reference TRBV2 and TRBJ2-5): EPEVTQTPSHQVTQMGQEVILRCVPISNHLYFYWYRQILGQKVEFLVSFYNNEISEKSEIFDDQFSVERPDGSNFTLKIRSTKLEDSAMYFCASRGWGTSGRFSRETQYFGPGTRLLVL.

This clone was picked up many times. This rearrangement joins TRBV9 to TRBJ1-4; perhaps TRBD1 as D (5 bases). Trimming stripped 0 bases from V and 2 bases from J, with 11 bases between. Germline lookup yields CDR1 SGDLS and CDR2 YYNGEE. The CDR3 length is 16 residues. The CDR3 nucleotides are TGTGCCAGCAGCGTAGATTCGGGGGGTACTAATGAAAAACTGTTTTTT. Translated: CASSVDSGGTNEKLFF.

CDR3 DNA sequence: TGTGCCAGCAGGTCCCGCGGGGGGTCCTACAATGAGCAGTTCTTC. Its protein is CASRSRGGSYNEQFF. V usage is TRBV6-1 and J usage is TRBJ2-1; 8 bases fit TRBD2. Germline-derived CDR1 and CDR2 are MNHNS and SASEGT. The V and J ends lost 6 bases and 1 base, in that order; junction bases with no gene match: 5. CDR3 length: 15 amino acids.

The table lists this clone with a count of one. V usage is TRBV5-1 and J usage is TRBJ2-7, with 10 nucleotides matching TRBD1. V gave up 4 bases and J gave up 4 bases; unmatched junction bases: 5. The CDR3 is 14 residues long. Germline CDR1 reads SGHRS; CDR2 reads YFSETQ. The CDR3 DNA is TGCGCCAGCAGCGCCCGGGACAGGGGATACGAGCAGTACTTC. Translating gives CASSARDRGYEQYF.